Listed below are T cell receptor beta chains from one sample, sequenced in a study of blood T cells in healthy people across ages. TCRdb ran MiXCR on the 5' RACE reads and lists one entry per CDR3 protein. This sample yields about 1,500,000 distinct CDR3 sequences, of which 28% are seen a single time; roughly 8.2% belongs to the top ten. Material: blood. Receptor source: a woman aged 25 to 39 in good health. CDR3s include the opening cysteine and the closing phenylalanine or tryptophan. The D gene is left open where the match is weak. Rows may omit the clone size; those that give it use once, few, many or a size class.

V gene	CDR3 length	J gene	D gene	clone size	CDR3 protein	CDR3 DNA
TRBV13	12	TRBJ1-1	-	-	CASSLRFTEAFF	TGTGCCAGCAGCCTTCGATTCACTGAAGCTTTCTTT
TRBV28	14	TRBJ2-4	-	-	CTSSAFGGRDIQYF	TGTACCAGCAGTGCCTTTGGGGGACGGGACATTCAGTACTTC
TRBV7-8	14	TRBJ2-1	TRBD1	-	CASTTGTGNYEQFF	TGTGCCAGCACAACCGGGACAGGAAATTACGAGCAGTTCTTC
TRBV27	13	TRBJ1-2	TRBD1	many	CASSLGQGRTHTF	TGTGCCAGCAGTTTAGGACAGGGACGAACTCACACCTTC
TRBV12-3/TRBV12-4	11	TRBJ2-1	-	few	CASSWVGEQFF	TGTGCCAGCAGTTGGGTCGGCGAGCAGTTCTTC
TRBV20-1	14	TRBJ2-7	-	many	CSAIVQEGPYEQYF	TGCAGTGCTATAGTCCAGGAAGGGCCCTACGAGCAGTACTTC
TRBV12-3/TRBV12-4	17	TRBJ1-5	-	many	CASSFSGIGGWDQPQHF	TGTGCCAGCAGTTTTTCGGGTATAGGGGGTTGGGATCAGCCCCAGCATTTT
TRBV7-2	15	TRBJ2-5	-	few	CASSLASVGAETQYF	TGTGCCAGCAGCTTAGCCTCGGTAGGAGCGGAGACCCAGTACTTC
TRBV5-1	14	TRBJ2-7	-	few	CASSRVGGAEEQYF	TGCGCCAGCAGCCGGGTTGGGGGCGCAGAAGAGCAGTACTTC
TRBV20-1	11	TRBJ2-7	-	many	CSAWDSYEQYF	TGCAGTGCTTGGGACTCCTACGAGCAGTACTTC
TRBV12-5	13	TRBJ1-2	-	many	CASGLGVDYGYTF	TGTGCTAGTGGTTTGGGGGTTGACTATGGCTACACCTTC
TRBV5-1	17	TRBJ2-1	TRBD2	-	CASSLIWTSGSYNEQFF	TGCGCCAGCAGCTTGATTTGGACTAGCGGCTCCTACAATGAGCAGTTCTTC
TRBV20-1	15	TRBJ2-3	-	-	CSASKLATATDTQYF	TGCAGTGCTTCGAAACTCGCGACCGCCACAGATACGCAGTATTTT
TRBV4-1	16	TRBJ1-6	-	-	CASQNRQEGENSPLHF	TGCGCCAGCCAAAATCGACAGGAAGGGGAAAATTCACCCCTCCACTTT
TRBV10-3	12	TRBJ2-7	-	-	CAISPDIYEQYF	TGTGCCATCAGCCCGGACATCTACGAGCAGTACTTC
TRBV3-1	14	TRBJ1-2	TRBD1	-	CASSPRDRAGGYTF	TGTGCCAGCAGCCCCCGGGACAGGGCTGGTGGCTACACCTTC
TRBV5-5	16	TRBJ1-2	-	-	CASSPQWESTMGGYTF	TGTGCCAGCAGCCCGCAGTGGGAGAGTACTATGGGAGGCTACACCTTC
TRBV5-6	12	TRBJ2-7	-	few	CASSFNTAQKYF	TGTGCCAGCAGCTTCAACACCGCCCAAAAGTACTTC
TRBV29-1	14	TRBJ2-4	TRBD2	-	CSVGTSGSYNEQYF	TGCAGCGTTGGGACTAGCGGGAGCTACAATGAGCAGTACTTC
TRBV5-1	14	TRBJ2-7	TRBD2	few	CASSSGGAEYEQYF	TGCGCCAGCAGCAGCGGGGGGGCCGAGTACGAGCAGTACTTC
TRBV28	15	TRBJ1-3	TRBD1	-	CASSKTGEGGNTIYF	TGTGCCAGCAGCAAAACAGGGGAAGGAGGAAACACCATATATTTT
TRBV7-3	16	TRBJ2-2	-	few	CASSPQAAGNTGELFF	TGTGCCAGCAGCCCCCAAGCAGCAGGGAACACCGGGGAGCTGTTTTTT
TRBV4-3	18	TRBJ1-6	TRBD1	-	CASSQDLGQGGNNSPLHF	TGCGCCAGCAGCCAAGATCTTGGGCAGGGGGGAAATAATTCACCCCTCCACTTT
TRBV6-6	14	TRBJ1-2	-	-	CAGSYSGKDYGYTF	TGTGCCGGCAGTTACTCAGGGAAGGACTATGGCTACACCTTC
TRBV20-1	14	TRBJ2-5	-	few	CSARDRTSPETQYF	TGCAGTGCTAGAGATCGCACATCCCCAGAGACCCAGTACTTC
TRBV6-6	12	TRBJ2-7	TRBD1	few	CAVQGGGYEQYF	TGTGCCGTACAGGGGGGCGGGTACGAGCAGTACTTC
TRBV27	12	TRBJ2-3	-	few	CASSTSGLVLYF	-
TRBV5-1	16	TRBJ2-3	TRBD1	few	CASSSRDRGRTDTQYF	TGCGCCAGCAGCTCGCGGGACAGGGGCCGAACAGATACGCAGTATTTT
TRBV5-1	15	TRBJ2-1	TRBD1	-	CASSLDATGWDEQFF	TGCGCCAGCAGCTTGGACGCGACAGGGTGGGATGAGCAGTTCTTC
TRBV20-1	12	TRBJ1-5	-	few	CSASLQGQPQHF	TGCAGTGCTAGCCTACAAGGTCAGCCCCAGCATTTT
TRBV5-1	14	TRBJ2-2	TRBD1	few	CASAGTVNTGELFF	TGCGCCAGCGCTGGGACAGTGAACACCGGGGAGCTGTTTTTT
TRBV5-1	15	TRBJ2-5	TRBD2	many	CASSPPSGSRETQYF	TGCGCCAGCTCTCCACCTAGCGGGAGTAGGGAGACCCAGTACTTC
TRBV24-1	14	TRBJ2-7	-	many	CATSDPQRSYEQYF	TGTGCCACCAGTGACCCACAGCGCTCCTACGAGCAGTACTTC
TRBV28	16	TRBJ2-1	-	many	CASSSPPTFAGNEQFF	TGTGCCAGCAGTTCCCCCCCCACATTTGCCGGGAATGAGCAGTTCTTC
TRBV20-1	13	TRBJ2-7	-	few	CSALDQGGYEQYF	TGCAGTGCCTTAGATCAGGGAGGCTACGAGCAGTACTTC
TRBV29-1	13	TRBJ2-5	TRBD2	-	CSVEAAGGNEQYF	TGCAGCGTTGAAGCCGCGGGGGGCAATGAGCAGTACTTC
TRBV20-1	13	TRBJ2-3	-	-	CSFPVEGSDTQYF	TGCAGTTTCCCAGTCGAGGGGTCAGATACGCAGTATTTT
TRBV12-3/TRBV12-4	13	TRBJ1-2	TRBD1	-	CASSLTGVNGYTF	TGTGCCAGCAGCCTTACAGGGGTGAATGGCTACACCTTC
TRBV5-5	15	TRBJ1-2	-	-	CASSLVAGINYGYTF	TGTGCCAGCAGCTTGGTGGCAGGGATAAACTATGGCTACACCTTC
TRBV6-2/TRBV6-3	12	TRBJ2-1	-	few	CASSRTSREQFF	TGTGCCAGCAGTCGCACGTCTAGGGAGCAGTTCTTC
TRBV20-1	12	TRBJ2-7	-	many	CSAKFQAYEQYF	TGCAGTGCTAAGTTCCAGGCCTACGAGCAGTACTTC
TRBV12-5	17	TRBJ2-1	TRBD2	-	CASGRRLAGVLKNEQFF	TGTGCTAGTGGTCGAAGACTAGCGGGAGTCCTAAAAAATGAGCAGTTCTTC
TRBV2	13	TRBJ2-1	-	few	CASNLAILDEQFF	TGTGCCAGCAATCTAGCAATATTGGATGAGCAGTTCTTC
TRBV20-1	14	TRBJ2-2	-	few	CSARDYRVNGELFF	TGCAGTGCTAGAGATTACAGGGTGAACGGGGAGCTGTTTTTT
TRBV5-6	16	TRBJ1-2	-	-	CASSLGGPAGNDGYTF	TGTGCCAGCAGCTTGGGTGGGCCGGCCGGGAACGATGGCTACACCTTC
TRBV18	17	TRBJ2-1	-	-	CASSPPLGGSSYNEQFF	TGTGCCAGCTCACCCCCCTTGGGGGGAAGCTCCTACAATGAGCAGTTCTTC
TRBV7-2	17	TRBJ2-3	-	few	CASRMGVGAGSTDTQYF	TGTGCCAGCAGGATGGGAGTCGGAGCGGGTTCCACAGATACGCAGTATTTT
TRBV29-1	13	TRBJ1-2	TRBD1	-	CSVGGTGFYGYTF	TGCAGCGTGGGTGGGACAGGATTTTATGGCTACACCTTC
TRBV2	14	TRBJ1-2	-	-	CASSARGAAYGYTF	TGTGCCAGCAGTGCGCGGGGGGCGGCCTATGGCTACACCTTC
TRBV9	14	TRBJ2-7	TRBD2	few	CASSELADPYEQYF	TGTGCCAGCAGCGAACTAGCGGACCCGTACGAGCAGTACTTC
TRBV27	14	TRBJ2-1	-	many	CASSLRDTYNEQFF	TGTGCCAGCAGTTTGCGGGATACCTACAATGAGCAGTTCTTC
TRBV2	16	TRBJ2-5	TRBD2	once	CARSSGSGGVKETQYF	TGTGCCCGCAGTTCTGGCTCCGGGGGGGTAAAAGAGACCCAGTACTTT
TRBV4-2	16	TRBJ2-3	-	-	CASRQDATEFTDTQYF	TGTGCCTCCCGCCAAGACGCGACAGAATTCACAGATACGCAGTATTTT
TRBV6-5	15	TRBJ2-7	TRBD2	-	CASSYSTSGGGEQYF	TGTGCCAGCAGTTACTCGACTAGCGGGGGCGGCGAGCAGTACTTC
TRBV30	12	TRBJ2-6	-	-	CAWDSGANVLTF	TGTGCCTGGGACTCTGGGGCCAACGTCCTGACTTTC
TRBV3-1	13	TRBJ1-1	-	-	CASSQTWGSEAFF	TGTGCCAGCAGCCAGACTTGGGGGAGTGAAGCTTTCTTT
TRBV3-1	12	TRBJ1-2	-	-	CASSQQYYGYTF	TGTGCCAGCAGCCAACAGTACTATGGCTACACCTTC
TRBV3-1	16	TRBJ2-5	TRBD1	-	CASTRGTGNSQETQYF	TGTGCCAGCACCCGAGGGACAGGGAATAGCCAAGAGACCCAGTACTTC
TRBV2	14	TRBJ2-3	TRBD2	-	CASSGDYNTDTQYF	TGTGCCAGCAGTGGGGACTACAACACAGATACGCAGTATTTT